The next 11 T cell receptor beta chains were all read from a single sample in a study of T cells in localized non-small cell lung cancer. Data came from immunoSEQ multiplex PCR; TCRdb stores just in-frame clones and leaves some out. The repertoire consists of tens of thousands of clones, with over 75% occurring once and the leading ten covering about a tenth. The sample in question was peripheral blood, obtained before any cancer treatment. These receptors originate from a female donor older than 55 with stage I lung adenocarcinoma.

V and J are TRBV15 and TRBJ1-1; D might be TRBD1 (5 bases). This CDR3 spans 16 amino acids. The germline V gene has CDR1 LNHNV and CDR2 YYDKDF (reference sequence). Trimming pared 0 bases from V and 5 bases from J, leaving 16 bases between. Here the CDR3 reads CATSRDPPGRGTEAFF. The CDR3 DNA is TGTGCCACCAGCAGAGATCCGCCAGGGAGAGGGACTGAAGCTTTCTTT. The whole variable domain, filled in from reference TRBV15 and TRBJ1-1, reads DAMVIQNPRYQVTQFGKPVTLSCSQTLNHNVMYWYQQKSSQAPKLLFHYYDKDFNNEADTPDNFQSRRPNTSFCFLDIRSPGLGDTAMYLCATSRDPPGRGTEAFFGQGTRLTVV.

Ten or more counts support this clone. Other DNA sequences in this specimen translate into the identical CDR3. This chain uses TRBV6-1 with TRBJ2-5, with D possibly matching TRBD1 (6 bases). V shed 0 bases and J shed 7 bases, with 9 bases lying between them. This CDR3 is 13 amino acids long. Germline assignment: CDR1 MNHNS and CDR2 SASEGT. The CDR3 DNA reads TGTGCCAGCAGTGAAGCGGGGGCAGGGACCCAGTACTTC. Amino acid sequence: CASSEAGAGTQYF.

This clone was observed at least ten times. The rearrangement uses TRBV5-1 and TRBJ2-1, with D tentatively TRBD1 (6 bases). The V gene's germline CDR1 is SGHRS and CDR2 YFSETQ. This CDR3 has 12 amino acids. With 5 bases removed from V and 9 bases from J, the gap between germline ends came to 12 bases. The CDR3 DNA sequence: TGCGCCAGCAGTACGTCCAGGGGTGAGCAGTTCTTC. Amino acids: CASSTSRGEQFF. Together with reference TRBV5-1 and TRBJ2-1, the CDR3 gives the full variable domain: KAGVTQTPRYLIKTRGQQVTLSCSPISGHRSVSWYQQTPGQGLQFLFEYFSETQRNKGNFPGRFSGRQFSNSRSEMNVSTLELGDSALYLCASSTSRGEQFFGPGTRLTVL.

This clone showed up many times. This chain's CDR3 is CASSYSEDSYEQYF. CDR3 nucleotide sequence: TGTGCCAGCAGTTATAGCGAGGACTCCTACGAGCAGTACTTC. The genes are TRBV6-5 and TRBJ2-7; D is possibly TRBD2 (5 bases). Trimming removed 3 bases from V and 0 bases from J, with 9 bases in between. Germline assignment: CDR1 MNHEY and CDR2 SVGAGI. CDR3 size: 14 residues.

The table lists this clone with a count of one. V is TRBV28 and J is TRBJ1-2; tentative D call: TRBD1 (6 bases). Trimming removed 6 bases from V and 6 bases from J, with 14 bases in between. The CDR3 loop spans 13 amino acids. In germline, CDR1 is MDHEN, CDR2 SYDVKM. The CDR3 DNA follows: TGTGCCAGCAGAGGGACATTCTGGGATGGCTACACCTTC. Protein product: CASRGTFWDGYTF.

The chain carries TRBV7-3 and TRBJ2-3, with 8 bases matching TRBD2. This CDR3 has 15 amino acids. Germline V CDR1 and CDR2: SGHTA, FQGTGA. The J segment lost 2 bases and the V segment lost 4 bases, leaving 5 bases of the junction unmatched. The CDR3 reads CASSSLAEYTDTQYF. CDR3 nucleotide sequence: TGTGCCAGCAGCTCACTAGCGGAGTACACAGATACGCAGTATTTT.

The chain carries TRBV6-1 and TRBJ1-2; D gene uncertain. There are 13 residues in the CDR3. CDR1 and CDR2 from the germline V gene are MNHNS and SASEGT. Deletions cut 8 bases from V and 0 bases from J, with 10 bases between. The CDR3 DNA is TGTGCCAGCGGGTGGGGAGCTAACTATGGCTACACCTTC. Translating gives CASGWGANYGYTF.

The chain carries TRBV19 and TRBJ1-2; D possibly corresponds to TRBD1 (6 bases). V lost 9 bases, J lost 4 bases, and 21 bases lay in between. Germline V gives CDR1 LNHDA, CDR2 SQIVND (reference sequence). The length of the CDR3 is 15 residues. The CDR3 loop reads CASLQGPASLYGYTF. In nucleotides, the CDR3 is TGTGCCAGCCTTCAGGGGCCAGCCTCCCTCTATGGCTACACCTTC.

The J gene is TRBJ2-2, the V gene TRBV6-6; 13 bases match TRBD2. Germline assignment: CDR1 MNHNY and CDR2 SVGAGI (reference sequence). The CDR3 is 16 amino acids. V shed 6 bases, J shed 5 bases, and the junction held 6 bases outside the gene matches. DNA of the CDR3: TGTGCCAGCAGCCTACTAGCGGGGGGGCGAACCGGGGAGCTGTTTTTT. It translates to CASSLLAGGRTGELFF.

The rearrangement joins TRBV5-6 to TRBJ1-1; tentatively, D is TRBD1 (5 bases). Trimming left V 0 bases short and J 1 base short, with 10 bases between. The CDR3 is 15 amino acids. Germline V CDR1 and CDR2: SGHDT, YYEEEE. DNA for the CDR3: TGTGCCAGCAGCTTGGCCCTAAGGGGGAACACTGAAGCTTTCTTT. Translating it yields CASSLALRGNTEAFF.

The chain couples TRBV5-1 to TRBJ2-3; D unclear. Between the trimmed V and J ends, which lost 3 bases and 8 bases, there was a span of 13 bases. Germline CDR1 and CDR2: SGHRS and YFSETQ. The CDR3 is 13 residues long. In nucleotides, the CDR3 is TGCGCCAGCAGCTCTGGACCCTCAAGTACGCAGTATTTT. It codes for CASSSGPSSTQYF.